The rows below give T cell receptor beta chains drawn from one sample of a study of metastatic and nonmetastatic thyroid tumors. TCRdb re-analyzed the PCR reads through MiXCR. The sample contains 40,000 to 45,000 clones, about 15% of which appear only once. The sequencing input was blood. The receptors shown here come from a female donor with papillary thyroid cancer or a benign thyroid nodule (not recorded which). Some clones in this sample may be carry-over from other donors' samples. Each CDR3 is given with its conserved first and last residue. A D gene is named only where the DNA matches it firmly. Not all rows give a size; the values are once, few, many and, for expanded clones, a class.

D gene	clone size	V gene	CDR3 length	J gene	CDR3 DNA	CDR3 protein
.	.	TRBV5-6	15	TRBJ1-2	TGTGCCAGCAGCTTGGTTTCACGGAAGAACTATGGCTACACCTTC	CASSLVSRKNYGYTF
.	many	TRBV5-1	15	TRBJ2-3	TGCGCCAGCAGCTTGGGGGACATAAACACAGATACGCAGTATTTT	CASSLGDINTDTQYF
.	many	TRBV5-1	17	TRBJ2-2	TGCGCCAGCAGCTTGGTTCTGGGGCCGCCCGACACCGGGGAGCTGTTTTTT	CASSLVLGPPDTGELFF
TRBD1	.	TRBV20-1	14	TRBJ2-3	TGCAGTGCTAACCCGGGACAGGGGGGCGATACGCAGTATTTT	CSANPGQGGDTQYF
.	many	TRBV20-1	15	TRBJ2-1	TGCAGTGCTATACCCGGGACTGACTCCTACAATGAGCAGTTCTTC	CSAIPGTDSYNEQFF
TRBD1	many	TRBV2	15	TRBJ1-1	TGTGCCAGCGGAAGGCCCTCGGGACAGGGAACTGAAGCTTTCTTT	CASGRPSGQGTEAFF
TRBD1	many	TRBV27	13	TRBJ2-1	TGTGCCAGCAGTTTAAACAGGGGCTATGAGCAGTTCTTC	CASSLNRGYEQFF
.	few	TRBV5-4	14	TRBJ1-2	TGTGCCAGCAGCTTACGGGGAGATGAATATGGCTACACCTTC	CASSLRGDEYGYTF
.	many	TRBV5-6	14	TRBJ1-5	TGTGCCAGCAGCTTATGGACAGGCAATCAGCCCCAGCATTTT	CASSLWTGNQPQHF
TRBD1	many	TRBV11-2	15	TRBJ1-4	TGTGCCAGCAGCGTCCGACAGGGGTGGGATGAAAAACTGTTTTTT	CASSVRQGWDEKLFF
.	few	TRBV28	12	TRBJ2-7	TGTGCCAGCAATCGACAGATTTACGAGCAGTACTTC	CASNRQIYEQYF
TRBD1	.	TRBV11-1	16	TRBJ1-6	TGTGCCAGCAGCCTCACGACAGGGTTCTATAATTCACCCCTCCACTTT	CASSLTTGFYNSPLHF
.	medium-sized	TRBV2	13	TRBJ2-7	TGTGCCAGCAGGAAACAGGGTGACTACGAGCAGTACTTC	CASRKQGDYEQYF
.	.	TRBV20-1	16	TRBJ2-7	TGCAGTGCTAGTACCCAGGGGGGGGCTAGGCTCTACGAGCAGTACTTC	CSASTQGGARLYEQYF
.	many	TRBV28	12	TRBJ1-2	TGTGCCAGGGGGGGGCTACCCTATGGCTACACCTTC	CARGGLPYGYTF
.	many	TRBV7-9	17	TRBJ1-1	TGTGCCAGCAGCTTAGGGTGGGGGGGACGTATGAACACTGAAGCTTTCTTT	CASSLGWGGRMNTEAFF
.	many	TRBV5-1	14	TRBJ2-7	TGCGCCAGCGCTCGGGGCCGAGAGGACTACGAGCAGTACTTC	CASARGREDYEQYF
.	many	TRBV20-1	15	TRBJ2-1	TGCAGTGCTAGAGTATTGCGGAGCTCCTACAATGAGCAGTTCTTC	CSARVLRSSYNEQFF
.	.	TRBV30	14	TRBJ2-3	TGTGCATGGAGATCAGACCCTAGCACAGATACGCAGTATTTT	CAWRSDPSTDTQYF
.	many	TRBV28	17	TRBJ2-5	TGTGCCAGCAGTACCGACATCGGACGGACGTCTCAAGAGACCCAGTACTTC	CASSTDIGRTSQETQYF
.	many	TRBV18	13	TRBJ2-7	TGTGCCAGCTCCGAAGGGGGAGCGGAGGAGCAGTACTTC	CASSEGGAEEQYF
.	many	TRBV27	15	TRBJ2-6	TGTGCCAGCAGTTTACAGAGATCTGGGGCCAACGTCCTGACTTTC	CASSLQRSGANVLTF
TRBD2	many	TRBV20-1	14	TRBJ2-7	TGCAGTGCTACGCCGGGACTAGCGGGGTACGAGCAGTACTTC	CSATPGLAGYEQYF
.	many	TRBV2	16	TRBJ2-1	TGTGCCAGCAGGGACACAGGGAATCGCCTTTACAATGAGCAGTTCTTC	CASRDTGNRLYNEQFF
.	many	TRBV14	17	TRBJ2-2	TGTGCCAGCAGCCCGAAGAGGGGGGGGGGCCACACCGGGGAGCTGTTTTTT	CASSPKRGGGHTGELFF
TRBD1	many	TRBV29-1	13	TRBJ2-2	TGCAGCGTCACTGGGACAGTCGGGGGGGAGCTGTTTTTT	CSVTGTVGGELFF
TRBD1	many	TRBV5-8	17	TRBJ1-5	TGTGCCAGCAGCCTGGCGTTGACAGGGACTAGCAATCAGCCCCAGCATTTT	CASSLALTGTSNQPQHF
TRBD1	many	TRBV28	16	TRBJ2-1	TGTGCCAGCAGTTTGAGTGGGACAGGGGTTTACAATGAGCAGTTCTTC	CASSLSGTGVYNEQFF
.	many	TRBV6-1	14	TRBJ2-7	TGTGCCAGCAGACTTACGGGGGTCAAGGACGAGCAGTACTTC	CASRLTGVKDEQYF
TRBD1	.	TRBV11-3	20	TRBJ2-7	TGTGCCAGCAGCTTAGGGTGGGGGCGACAGGGGAATTCCCACTCCTACGAGCAGTACTTC	CASSLGWGRQGNSHSYEQYF
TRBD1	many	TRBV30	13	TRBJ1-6	TGTGCCTGGAGTGAGGGACAGGGATCACCCCTCCACTTT	CAWSEGQGSPLHF
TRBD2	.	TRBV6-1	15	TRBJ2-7	TGTGCCAGCAGTGAATTCGGACTAGCGGGGGGCGAGCAGTACTTC	CASSEFGLAGGEQYF
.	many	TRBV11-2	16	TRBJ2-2	TGTGCCAGCAGCTTTATATCGGGGACGAACACCGGGGAGCTGTTTTTT	CASSFISGTNTGELFF
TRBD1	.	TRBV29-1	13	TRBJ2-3	TGCAGCCCCCTAGACAGGGCCACAGATACGCAGTATTTT	CSPLDRATDTQYF
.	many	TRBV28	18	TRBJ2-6	TGTGCCAGCACCCCACAGCCCGTTACCTCCTCTGGGGCCAACGTCCTGACTTTC	CASTPQPVTSSGANVLTF
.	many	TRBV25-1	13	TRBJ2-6	TGTGCCAGCAGTGGTACTGGGGCCAACGTCCTGACTTTC	CASSGTGANVLTF
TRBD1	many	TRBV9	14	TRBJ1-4	TGTGCCAGCAGCGTGCCGGGACAGGGTGAAAAACTGTTTTTT	CASSVPGQGEKLFF
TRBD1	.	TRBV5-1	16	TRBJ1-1	TGCGCCAGCAGCTGGGGGCCTGACAGGGAACCCACTGAAGCTTTCTTT	CASSWGPDREPTEAFF
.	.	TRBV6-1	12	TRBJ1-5	TGTGCCAGCATGGGGTTCAATCAGCCCCAGCATTTT	CASMGFNQPQHF
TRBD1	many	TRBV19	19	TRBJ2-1	TGTGCCAGTAGTATAGTGAGTCCCGGGACAGGCTGGAGGAACAATGAGCAGTTCTTC	CASSIVSPGTGWRNNEQFF
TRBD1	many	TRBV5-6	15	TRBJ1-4	TGTGCCAGCAGCTTGGACAGGGGCACCAAGGAAAAACTGTTTTTT	CASSLDRGTKEKLFF
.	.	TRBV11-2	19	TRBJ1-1	TGTGCCATCATCTCACCTAATTGGATGGGGGACATGCCGAACACTGAAGCTTTCTTT	CAIISPNWMGDMPNTEAFF
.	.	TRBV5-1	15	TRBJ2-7	TGCGCCAGTAGCCTACCCACTGGGTGGTCCTACGAGCAGTACTTC	CASSLPTGWSYEQYF
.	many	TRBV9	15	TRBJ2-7	TGTGCCAGCAGCCCCTCGGGTGGGCTAGCGTGGGAGCAGTACTTC	CASSPSGGLAWEQYF
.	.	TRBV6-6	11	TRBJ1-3	TGTGCCAGCAGTTACTCCTCGGCCATATATTTT	CASSYSSAIYF
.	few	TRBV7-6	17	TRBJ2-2	TGTGCCAGCAGCCCCCGGGGGTGGTGGCGGGTCACCGGGGAGCTGTTTTTT	CASSPRGWWRVTGELFF
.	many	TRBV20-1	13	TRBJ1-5	TGCAGTGGGGAAGGTGGGGACAATCAGCCCCAGCATTTT	CSGEGGDNQPQHF
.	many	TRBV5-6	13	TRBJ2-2	TGTGCCAGCAGCGCCTTCATGACCGGGGAGCTGTTTTTT	CASSAFMTGELFF
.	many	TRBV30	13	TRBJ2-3	TGTGCCTGGAACCCGTGGAGAACAGATACGCAGTATTTT	CAWNPWRTDTQYF
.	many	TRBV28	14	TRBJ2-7	TGTGCCAGCTTGACCGGAGGGAGCTCCTACGAGCAGTACTTC	CASLTGGSSYEQYF